The 16 T cell receptor beta chains presented below share a single source sample, sequenced in a study of blood T cell repertoires in COVID-19 (dated by TCRdb to 2020 to 2021). Library method: the immunoSEQ multiplex PCR assay. The source is immuneACCESS, and TCRdb retained only in-frame sequences with V and J called. Part of the clones is not carried over; for the studies checked, unresolved V genes explain less than half of this, and the remainder is unexplained. Recorded for this sample are 150,000 to 200,000 clones; roughly 80% of them occurred a single time. The top ten clones comprise 15% to 20% of the sample. What was sequenced was PBMCs or T cells enriched from blood (not recorded which). The receptors originated from a woman aged 50 to 60 who had recovered from COVID-19.

The gene calls are TRBV5-1 and TRBJ1-2; D is perhaps TRBD1 (6 bases). V dropped 4 bases and J dropped 3 bases, with 16 bases sitting between them. This CDR3 is built from 15 residues. CDR1 SGHRS and CDR2 YFSETQ come from the germline V gene. The CDR3 nucleotides are TGCGCCAGCAGCAATCCGGGACATCAATACTATGGCTACACCTTC. Its protein product is CASSNPGHQYYGYTF. Full variable domain (outside the CDR3, taken from reference TRBV5-1 and TRBJ1-2): KAGVTQTPRYLIKTRGQQVTLSCSPISGHRSVSWYQQTPGQGLQFLFEYFSETQRNKGNFPGRFSGRQFSNSRSEMNVSTLELGDSALYLCASSNPGHQYYGYTFGSGTRLTVV.

The chain has TRBV15 and TRBJ2-1; TRBD1 matches at 9 bases. J lost 4 bases, V lost 1 base, and 2 bases had no gene match. The CDR3 has 15 residues. The V gene's germline CDR1 is LNHNV and CDR2 YYDKDF (reference sequence). The CDR3 DNA follows: TGTGCCACCAGCAGAGGGACAGGGGCATACAATGAGCAGTTCTTC. Translation: CATSRGTGAYNEQFF.

The CDR3 is CASSGRRQGNEKLFF. DNA for the CDR3: TGTGCCAGCAGCGGTCGGCGGCAGGGGAATGAAAAACTGTTTTTT. The rearrangement uses TRBV2 and TRBJ1-4; the D gene is possibly TRBD1 (6 bases). Germline V gives CDR1 SNHLY, CDR2 FYNNEI. The ends were cut back, 6 bases at V and 5 bases at J, with 16 bases in the middle. The CDR3 totals 15 residues. Full variable domain (remainder filled in from reference TRBV2 and TRBJ1-4): EPEVTQTPSHQVTQMGQEVILRCVPISNHLYFYWYRQILGQKVEFLVSFYNNEISEKSEIFDDQFSVERPDGSNFTLKIRSTKLEDSAMYFCASSGRRQGNEKLFFGSGTQLSVL.

The chain carries TRBV7-9 and TRBJ2-7, with TRBD1 as a possible D gene (6 bases). This CDR3 contains 12 residues. Deletions cut 6 bases from V and 6 bases from J, with 12 bases between. The germline CDR1 and CDR2 sequences are SEHNR and FQNEAQ (reference sequence). Written as DNA, the CDR3 is TGTGCCAGCAGTCCCTCGGACAGCGAGCAGTACTTC. Its protein product is CASSPSDSEQYF.

The genes are TRBV10-2 and TRBJ2-3; TRBD2 aligns across 7 bases. V was clipped by 6 bases and J by 4 bases; unmatched bases: 7. There are 14 residues in the CDR3. Germline V gene data show CDR1 as WSHSY and CDR2 as SAAADI. Here the CDR3 reads CASSLGGGADTQYF. The CDR3 DNA follows: TGCGCCAGCAGCCTGGGGGGGGGTGCAGATACGCAGTATTTT.

This clone was seen a few times. The chain employs TRBV11-2 and TRBJ2-7; 8 bases line up with TRBD1. Trimming removed 2 bases from V and 3 bases from J; junction bases left unmatched: 9. CDR1 SGHAT and CDR2 FQNNGV come from the germline V gene. There are 16 residues in the CDR3. The CDR3 DNA reads as TGTGCCAGCAGCTTAAAATCGGGACAGGCGCGCTACGAGCAGTACTTC. It is translated as CASSLKSGQARYEQYF.

The chain joins TRBV15 to TRBJ2-1, with a weak D call TRBD2 (6 bases). The CDR3 is made up of 18 amino acids. Germline-derived CDR1 and CDR2 are LNHNV and YYDKDF (reference sequence). The V end was cut by 0 bases, the J end by 0 bases, with 15 bases between. CDR3 residues: CATSRDRLVGDSYNEQFF. CDR3 nucleotide sequence: TGTGCCACCAGCAGAGATCGACTAGTGGGAGACTCCTACAATGAGCAGTTCTTC.

V is TRBV28 and J is TRBJ1-2; D uncertain. The CDR3 is made up of 12 amino acids. The ends were cut back, 1 base at V and 3 bases at J, with 3 bases in the middle. The germline V gene encodes CDR1 MDHEN and CDR2 SYDVKM. The CDR3 coding sequence is TGTGCCAGCAGTTTATCGGACTATGGCTACACCTTC. Protein product: CASSLSDYGYTF.

The chain couples TRBV6-4 to TRBJ2-1, with D possibly being TRBD2 (5 bases). Germline V gene sequence: CDR1 MRHNA, CDR2 SNTAGT. V gave up 3 bases and J gave up 12 bases, with 12 bases separating them. The CDR3 extends over 12 amino acids. CDR3 amino acids: CASSEDSHVQFF. CDR3 bases: TGTGCCAGCAGTGAGGACTCCCACGTGCAGTTCTTC.

This clone was seen only a few times. The rearrangement uses TRBV2 and TRBJ1-5, with a weak D call TRBD1 (6 bases). Trimming took 5 bases from V and 2 from J, leaving 13 bases between them. CDR1 is SNHLY and CDR2 is FYNNEI in the germline V gene. The CDR3 totals 15 residues. The CDR3: CASSLTGYGNQPQHF. CDR3 in DNA: TGTGCCAGCAGTCTAACAGGGTATGGCAATCAGCCCCAGCATTTT.

The chain uses TRBV30 and TRBJ2-2; no clear D gene. The CDR3 is 13 residues long. V was trimmed by 5 bases and J by 2 bases, leaving 9 bases between them. CDR1 and CDR2 (germline): GTSNPN, SVGIG (reference sequence). The CDR3 region is CAWQRFNTGELFF. Here the CDR3 DNA reads TGTGCCTGGCAGAGGTTTAACACCGGGGAGCTGTTTTTT. Combining the CDR3 with reference TRBV30 and TRBJ2-2 gives the whole variable domain SQTIHQWPATLVQPVGSPLSLECTVEGTSNPNLYWYRQAAGRGLQLLFYSVGIGQISSEVPQNLSASRPQDRQFILSSKKLLLSDSGFYLCAWQRFNTGELFFGEGSRLTVL.

Here the CDR3 DNA reads TGTGCCAGCAGCTTAGGAGCTGGAAACACCATATATTTT. Protein sequence: CASSLGAGNTIYF. The genes are TRBV7-2 and TRBJ1-3; D is undetermined. The V end lost 1 base, the J end lost 2 bases, and 3 bases lay between the germline ends. The CDR3 extends over 13 amino acids. The V gene's germline CDR1 is SGHTA and CDR2 FQGNSA.

The chain recombines TRBV7-8 with TRBJ1-4; no firm D call. Germline V gene lookup returns CDR1 SGHVS and CDR2 FQNEAQ. V gave up 2 bases and J gave up 5 bases, with 12 bases separating them. CDR3 length: 15 residues. The CDR3 region has the DNA TGTGCCAGCAGCTTAAAAATTCAGGAAAATGAAAAACTGTTTTTT. Translating it yields CASSLKIQENEKLFF.

This rearrangement joins TRBV28 to TRBJ1-1, with 8 bases fitting TRBD1. The germline V gene has CDR1 MDHEN and CDR2 SYDVKM. The CDR3 contains 12 residues. V shed 5 bases and J 7 bases; nucleotides not matched to a gene: 3. The CDR3 bases are TGTGCCAGCAGTCTCGACAGGGGTGAAGCTTTCTTT. It translates to CASSLDRGEAFF.

The chain is built from TRBV12-3 or TRBV12-4 and TRBJ2-7, with D perhaps TRBD1 (5 bases). CDR3 size: 13 residues. Deletions cut 6 bases from V and 6 bases from J, with 15 bases between. The CDR3 loop is CASSLRQSGEQYF. The CDR3 bases are TGTGCCAGCAGCCTTCGACAGTCAGGCGAGCAGTACTTC.

This chain links TRBV3-1 (or the pseudogene TRBV3-2) with TRBJ2-7, with D maybe TRBD1 (5 bases). Trimming pared 3 bases from V and 3 bases from J, leaving 6 bases between. The CDR3 is 12 residues long. The germline V gene encodes CDR1 LGHDT and CDR2 YNNKEL (reference sequence). CDR3 nucleotides: TGTGCCAGCAGCCATGACAGCTACGAGCAGTACTTC. Translation: CASSHDSYEQYF.